This entry features one T cell receptor (beta chain) sequence. The specificity of this receptor is unknown. No base quality values were provided; no much bigger clone lies one nucleotide off. These data come from a study of blood T cell repertoires in COVID-19 (TCRdb year 2020). General notes on the study: Samples from collaborators originated in the United States, Italy and Spain and spanned both the acute and convalescent phases of COVID-19. The dataset comprised deeply sampled blood TCRbeta repertoires from subjects exposed to, actively infected with, or recovered from COVID-19. The prospective study material was composed of cDNA or gDNA derived from T cells, B-cell-depleted T cells, or PBMCs. The repertoires were released in a freely available public database intended as a resource for research on the immune response to SARS-CoV-2. Samples came from the ongoing ImmuneRACE study (first 160 participants) plus 1,254 subjects from 6 global collaborators. A de-identified subject ID, COVID-19 status, age in years and sex were almost always included in the sample metadata. Where available, HLA class I and class II types were obtained from metadata supplied by the sample provider rather than from assay-based typing.

TCRbeta CDR3 regions were amplified from genomic DNA using the immunoSEQ Assay, a bias-controlled multiplex PCR. In the authors' own workflow: The number of nucleated cells in each sample was estimated from the amplification of reference gene primers within the assay. To quantify the absolute abundance of each unique TCRbeta CDR3 rearrangement, sequence reads were collapsed and filtered. Productive Simpson clonality was computed per sample as the square root of Simpson's diversity index over productive rearrangements. TCRdb took this table from immuneACCESS and kept in-frame rearrangements with V and J called. Such tables lack part of the clones; where checked against another copy, unresolved V genes explain under half of the gap, and the rest is unexplained. V, J and clone size reflect that table, while D and trimming were determined from the DNA. In this sample the table shows more than 75,000 clones, roughly 82% of which occur a single time. The ten biggest clones cover just under 25% of the sample.

For CDR1 and CDR2, the germline V gene lists MDHEN and SYDVKM. V is shortened by 6 bases, J by 9 bases, and the region joining them spans 11 bases. From the cysteine through the phenylalanine, the CDR3 covers 11 amino acids. Left in the record is the CDR3 DNA by itself, 33 bases read in frame from the first base. General findings and caveats noted by the study authors: How much clinical and demographic metadata was included differed by source and by participant, and the metadata was provided uncurated.

Collaborating institutions collected whole blood in K2EDTA tubes following their own protocols. For TCRbeta analysis, collaborators shipped samples in one of three forms: frozen whole blood, isolated PBMCs, or DNA extracted from either of those sample types. The sequence derives from a man in his sixties with acute or convalescent COVID-19. The sequence is built from TRBV28 and TRBJ2-5; perhaps TRBD2 is the D gene, with 5 bases matching. Sequenced: peripheral blood. The sequenced DNA: TGTGCCAGCAGCTCCCCCGGGGCCCAGTACTTC. Its amino acids are CASSSPGAQYF.